This T cell receptor (beta chain) was obtained from a study of identical twins. V lost 5 bases and J 8 bases, leaving 12 bases between the germline ends. This CDR3 is built from 12 residues. This clonotype showed up just a few times. TCRdb reanalysed the 5' RACE reads using MiXCR and keeps one entry per CDR3 protein. In the table there are roughly 250,000 distinct CDR3 sequences, 11% to 15% of which are singletons. Specimen: memory (CD45RO+) T cells sorted from blood. The clonotype comes from a woman younger than 35 in good health. V is TRBV12-3 or TRBV12-4 and J is TRBJ1-1, with D possibly matching TRBD1 (6 bases). CDR3 DNA: TGTGCCAGCAGTGGGCGACAGGAAGAAGCTTTCTTT. Its protein product is CASSGRQEEAFF.